This record looks at one TCR beta chain sequence and its context. Its antigen remains unknown. The data stem from a study of T cell responses to AZD1222 COVID-19 vaccine. General study findings and limits: At study baseline, merely six AZD1222 recipients were seropositive. Donors skewed white British and female; clonal diversity was possibly underestimated.

The CDR3 covers 10 residues. Germline loops: CDR1 MNHEY, CDR2 SVGAGI. V lost 6 bases and J 15 bases, leaving 9 bases between the germline ends. Assay: immunoSEQ multiplex PCR; the TCRdb copy retains only in-frame clones and omits some. The data hold 98,000 or so clones, with around 84% observed a single time. The chain has TRBV6-5 and TRBJ1-6; D is perhaps TRBD1 (5 bases). Sequenced material: peripheral blood, taken on day 0 of AZD1222 vaccination. This receptor was taken from an adult in good health. CDR3 amino acids: CASRPGLLHF. CDR3 sequence (DNA): TGTGCCAGCAGGCCGGGACTCCTCCACTTT.